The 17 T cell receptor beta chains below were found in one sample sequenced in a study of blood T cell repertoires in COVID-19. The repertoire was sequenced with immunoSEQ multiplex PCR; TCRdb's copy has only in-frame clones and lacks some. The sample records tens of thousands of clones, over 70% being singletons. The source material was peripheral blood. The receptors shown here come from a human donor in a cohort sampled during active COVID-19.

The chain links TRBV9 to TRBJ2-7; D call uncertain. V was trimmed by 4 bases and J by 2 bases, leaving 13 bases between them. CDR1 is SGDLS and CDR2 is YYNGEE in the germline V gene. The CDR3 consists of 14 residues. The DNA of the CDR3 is TGTGCCAGCAGCCCATCTGCTGCAGCCTACGAGCAGTACTTC. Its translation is CASSPSAAAYEQYF.

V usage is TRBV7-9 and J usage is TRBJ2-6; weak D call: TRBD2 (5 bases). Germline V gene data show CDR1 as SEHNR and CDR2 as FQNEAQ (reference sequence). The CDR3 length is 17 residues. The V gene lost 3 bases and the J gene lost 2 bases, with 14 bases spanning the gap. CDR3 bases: TGTGCCAGCAGCTTGCAGAGGGCAGGTACTGGGGCCAACGTCCTGACTTTC. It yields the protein CASSLQRAGTGANVLTF.

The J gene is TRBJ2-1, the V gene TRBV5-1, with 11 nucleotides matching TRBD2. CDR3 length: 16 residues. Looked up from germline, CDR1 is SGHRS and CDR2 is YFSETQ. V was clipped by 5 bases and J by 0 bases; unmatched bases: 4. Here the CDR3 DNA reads TGCGCCAGCAGACCAACTAGCGGGAGCTCCTACAATGAGCAGTTCTTC. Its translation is CASRPTSGSSYNEQFF.

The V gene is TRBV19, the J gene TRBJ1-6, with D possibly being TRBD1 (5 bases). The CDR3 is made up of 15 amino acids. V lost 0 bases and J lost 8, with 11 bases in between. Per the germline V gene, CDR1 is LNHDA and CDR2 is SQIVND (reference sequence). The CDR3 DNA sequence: TGTGCCAGTAGTATAGATGGGGGGAAGGATTCACCCCTCCACTTT. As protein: CASSIDGGKDSPLHF.

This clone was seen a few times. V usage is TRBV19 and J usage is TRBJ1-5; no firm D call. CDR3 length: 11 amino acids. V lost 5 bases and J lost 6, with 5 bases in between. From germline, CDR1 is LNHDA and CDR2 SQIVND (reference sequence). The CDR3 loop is CASSRGQPQHF. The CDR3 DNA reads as TGTGCCAGTAGTCGGGGTCAGCCCCAGCATTTT.

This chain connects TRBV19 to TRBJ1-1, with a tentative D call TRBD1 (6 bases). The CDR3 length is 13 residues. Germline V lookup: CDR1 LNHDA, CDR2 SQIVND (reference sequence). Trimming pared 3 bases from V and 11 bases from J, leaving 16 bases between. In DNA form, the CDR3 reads TGTGCCAGTAGTATGGGGGCAGGCGCGGTGGCTTTCTTT. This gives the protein CASSMGAGAVAFF.

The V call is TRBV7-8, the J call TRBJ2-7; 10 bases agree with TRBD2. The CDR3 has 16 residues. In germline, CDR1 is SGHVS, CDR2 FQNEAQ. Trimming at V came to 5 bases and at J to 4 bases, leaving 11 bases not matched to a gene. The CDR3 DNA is TGTGCCAGCAGCCAAAACCTAGCGGGAGAGCTTTACGAGCAGTACTTC. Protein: CASSQNLAGELYEQYF.

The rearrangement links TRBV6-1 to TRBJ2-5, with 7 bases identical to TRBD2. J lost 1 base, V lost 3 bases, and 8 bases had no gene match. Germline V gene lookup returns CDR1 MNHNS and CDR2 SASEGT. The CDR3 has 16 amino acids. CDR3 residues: CASSEASGPAQETQYF. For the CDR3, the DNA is TGTGCCAGCAGTGAGGCTAGCGGTCCCGCCCAAGAGACCCAGTACTTC.

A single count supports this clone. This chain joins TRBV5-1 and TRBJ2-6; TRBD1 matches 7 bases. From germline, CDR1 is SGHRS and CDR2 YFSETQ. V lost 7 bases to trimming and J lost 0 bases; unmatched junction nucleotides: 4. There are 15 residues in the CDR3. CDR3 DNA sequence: TGCGCCAGCCGGACAGGTAGCTCTGGGGCCAACGTCCTGACTTTC. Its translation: CASRTGSSGANVLTF. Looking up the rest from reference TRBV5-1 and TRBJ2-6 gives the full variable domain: KAGVTQTPRYLIKTRGQQVTLSCSPISGHRSVSWYQQTPGQGLQFLFEYFSETQRNKGNFPGRFSGRQFSNSRSEMNVSTLELGDSALYLCASRTGSSGANVLTFGAGSRLTVL.

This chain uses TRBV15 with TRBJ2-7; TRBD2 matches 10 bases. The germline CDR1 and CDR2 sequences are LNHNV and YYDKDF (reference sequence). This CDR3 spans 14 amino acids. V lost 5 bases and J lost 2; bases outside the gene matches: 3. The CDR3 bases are TGTGCCACCAGCCCTAGCGGGAGCCCCTACGAGCAGTACTTC. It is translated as CATSPSGSPYEQYF.

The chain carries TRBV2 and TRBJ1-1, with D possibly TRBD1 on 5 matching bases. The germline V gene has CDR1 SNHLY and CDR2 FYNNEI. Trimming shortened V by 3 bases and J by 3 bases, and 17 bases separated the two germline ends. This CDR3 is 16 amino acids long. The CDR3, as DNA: TGTGCCAGCAGTGACTTGCTGGCTGCGGGGGACACTGAAGCTTTCTTT. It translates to CASSDLLAAGDTEAFF.

The CDR3 DNA is TGTGCCAGCTCACCGGGACTAGCGGGGAGCTACGAGCAGTACTTC. Translated, it gives CASSPGLAGSYEQYF. The genes are TRBV18 and TRBJ2-7; 13 nucleotides match TRBD2. The CDR3 sequence is 15 residues long. J gave up 3 bases and V 3 bases, and 2 bases lay outside the gene matches. Germline V gene sequence: CDR1 KGHSH, CDR2 LQKENI.

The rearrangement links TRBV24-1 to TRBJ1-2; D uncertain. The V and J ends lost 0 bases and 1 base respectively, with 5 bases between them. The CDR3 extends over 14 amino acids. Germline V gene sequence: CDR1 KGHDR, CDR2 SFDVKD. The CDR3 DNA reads TGTGCCACCAGTGATTTGGACAATAACTATGGCTACACCTTC. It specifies CATSDLDNNYGYTF.

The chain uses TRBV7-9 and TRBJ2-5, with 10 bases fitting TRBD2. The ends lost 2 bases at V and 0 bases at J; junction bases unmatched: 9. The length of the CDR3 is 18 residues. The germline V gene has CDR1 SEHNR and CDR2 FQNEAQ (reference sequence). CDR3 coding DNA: TGTGCCAGCAGCTTATGGCTAGCGGGGGAGCTAGACCAAGAGACCCAGTACTTC. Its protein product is CASSLWLAGELDQETQYF.

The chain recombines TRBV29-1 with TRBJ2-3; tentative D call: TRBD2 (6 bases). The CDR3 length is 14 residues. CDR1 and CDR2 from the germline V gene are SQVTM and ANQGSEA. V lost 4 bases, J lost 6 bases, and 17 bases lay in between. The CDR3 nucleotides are TGCAGCGTTGCGGAGGGTGGGCTAGTGGATACGCAGTATTTT. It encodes CSVAEGGLVDTQYF.

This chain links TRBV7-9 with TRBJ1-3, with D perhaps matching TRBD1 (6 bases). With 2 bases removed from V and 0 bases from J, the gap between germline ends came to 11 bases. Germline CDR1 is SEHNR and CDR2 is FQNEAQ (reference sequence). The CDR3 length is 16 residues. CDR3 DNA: TGTGCCAGCAGCTTATCAGGGGTTGACTCTGGAAACACCATATATTTT. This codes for CASSLSGVDSGNTIYF.

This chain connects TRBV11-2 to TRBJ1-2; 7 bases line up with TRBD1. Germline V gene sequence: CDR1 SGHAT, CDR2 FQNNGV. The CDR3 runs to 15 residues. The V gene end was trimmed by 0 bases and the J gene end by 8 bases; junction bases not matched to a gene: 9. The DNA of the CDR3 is TGTGCCAGCAGCTTAGATGTAGGTCAGGGGGTCGGCTACACCTTC. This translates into CASSLDVGQGVGYTF.